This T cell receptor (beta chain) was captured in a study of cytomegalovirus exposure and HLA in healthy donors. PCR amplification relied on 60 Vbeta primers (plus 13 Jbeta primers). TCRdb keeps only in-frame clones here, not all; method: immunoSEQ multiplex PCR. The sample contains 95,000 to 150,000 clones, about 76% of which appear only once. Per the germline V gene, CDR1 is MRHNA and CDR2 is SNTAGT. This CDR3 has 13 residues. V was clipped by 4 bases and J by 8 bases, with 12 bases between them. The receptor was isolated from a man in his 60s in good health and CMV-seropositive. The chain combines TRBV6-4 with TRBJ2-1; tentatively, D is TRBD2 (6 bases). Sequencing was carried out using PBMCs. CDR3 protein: CASSVGWGDEQFF. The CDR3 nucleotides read TGTGCCAGCAGTGTGGGCTGGGGGGATGAGCAGTTCTTC.